Here is one T cell receptor beta chain with its context. Data came from immunoSEQ multiplex PCR; TCRdb stores just in-frame clones and leaves some out. The sample lists approximately 82,000 clones; more than 80% were seen once. The source of the sample is a study of OX40 agonist ivuxolimab in advanced cancers. From germline, CDR1 is SGHNT and CDR2 YYREEE (reference sequence). After removal of 2 bases from V and 7 bases from J, the junction contained 6 bases not matched to a gene. The CDR3 spans 16 residues. The receptor was isolated from an adult with an advanced solid tumor such as melanoma, head and neck, liver or kidney cancer. The V gene is TRBV5-4, the J gene TRBJ1-6; TRBD1 agrees at 10 bases. This sample comprised CD4+ or CD8+ T cells sorted from blood, obtained in a trial of the OX40 agonist ivuxolimab. CDR3 sequence (DNA): TGTGCCAGCAGCTTCCCGGGACAGGGGCGAAATTCACCCCTCCACTTT. It yields the protein CASSFPGQGRNSPLHF. The variable domain in full, with the rest retrieved from reference TRBV5-4 and TRBJ1-6, is ETGVTQSPTHLIKTRGQQVTLRCSSQSGHNTVSWYQQALGQGPQFIFQYYREEENGRGNFPPRFSGLQFPNYSSELNVNALELDDSALYLCASSFPGQGRNSPLHFGNGTRLTVT.